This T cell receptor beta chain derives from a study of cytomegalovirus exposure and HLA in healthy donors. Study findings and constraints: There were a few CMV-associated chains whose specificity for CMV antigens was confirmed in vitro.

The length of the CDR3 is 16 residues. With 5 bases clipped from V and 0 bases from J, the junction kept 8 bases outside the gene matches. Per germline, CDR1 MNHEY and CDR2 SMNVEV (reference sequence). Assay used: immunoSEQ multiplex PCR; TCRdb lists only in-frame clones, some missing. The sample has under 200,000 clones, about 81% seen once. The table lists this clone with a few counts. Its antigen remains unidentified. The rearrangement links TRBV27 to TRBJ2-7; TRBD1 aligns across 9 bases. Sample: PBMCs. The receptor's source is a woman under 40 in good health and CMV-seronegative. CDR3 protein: CASSPGTGQSSYEQYF. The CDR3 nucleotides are TGTGCCAGCAGTCCCGGGACAGGGCAAAGCTCCTACGAGCAGTACTTC.